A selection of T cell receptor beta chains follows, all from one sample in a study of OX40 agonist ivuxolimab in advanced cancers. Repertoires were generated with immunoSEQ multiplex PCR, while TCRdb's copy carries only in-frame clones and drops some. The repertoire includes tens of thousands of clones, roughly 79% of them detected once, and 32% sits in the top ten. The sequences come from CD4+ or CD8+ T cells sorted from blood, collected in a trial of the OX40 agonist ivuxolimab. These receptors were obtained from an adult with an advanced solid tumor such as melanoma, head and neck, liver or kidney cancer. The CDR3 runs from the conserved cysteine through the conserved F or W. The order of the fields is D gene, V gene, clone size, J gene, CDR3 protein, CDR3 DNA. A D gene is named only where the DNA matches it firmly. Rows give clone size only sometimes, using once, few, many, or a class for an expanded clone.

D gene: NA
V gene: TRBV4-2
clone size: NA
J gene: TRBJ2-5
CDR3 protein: CASSQSLSETQYF
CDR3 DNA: TGTGCCAGCAGCCAAAGTTTGTCGGAGACCCAGTACTTC

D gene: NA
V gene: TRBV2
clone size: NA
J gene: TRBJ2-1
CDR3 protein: CASSDNFYNEQFF
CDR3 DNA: TGTGCCAGCAGTGATAACTTTTACAATGAGCAGTTCTTC

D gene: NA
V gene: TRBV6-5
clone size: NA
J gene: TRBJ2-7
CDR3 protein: CASSYGSEQYF
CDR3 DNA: TGTGCCAGCAGTTATGGTAGCGAGCAGTACTTC

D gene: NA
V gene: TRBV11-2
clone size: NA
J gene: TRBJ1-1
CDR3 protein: CASSLGSEAFF
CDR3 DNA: TGTGCCAGCAGCTTAGGGTCTGAAGCTTTCTTT

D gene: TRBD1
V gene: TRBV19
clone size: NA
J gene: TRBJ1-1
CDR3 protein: CASRKSGTVNTEAFF
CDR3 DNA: TGTGCCAGTAGAAAATCAGGGACAGTGAACACTGAAGCTTTCTTT

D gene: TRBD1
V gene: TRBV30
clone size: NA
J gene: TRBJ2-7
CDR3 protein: CAWTELVGQATYEQYF
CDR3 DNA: TGTGCCTGGACCGAATTGGTGGGACAGGCAACCTACGAGCAGTACTTC

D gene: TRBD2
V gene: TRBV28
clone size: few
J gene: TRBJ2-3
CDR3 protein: CASSLAGDSTDTQYF
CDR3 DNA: TGTGCCAGCAGTTTGGCGGGAGATAGCACAGATACGCAGTATTTT

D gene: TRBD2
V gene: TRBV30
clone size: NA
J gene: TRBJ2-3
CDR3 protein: CAWGGRGWYGADTQYF
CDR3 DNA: TGTGCCTGGGGAGGGAGGGGATGGTATGGGGCAGATACGCAGTATTTT

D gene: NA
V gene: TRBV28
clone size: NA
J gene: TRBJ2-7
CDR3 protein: CASSFPTRGEAYEQYF
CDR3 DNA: TGTGCCAGCAGTTTTCCTACGCGGGGTGAAGCCTACGAGCAGTACTTC

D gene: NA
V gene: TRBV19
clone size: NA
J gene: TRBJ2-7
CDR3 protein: CATRSSYEQYF
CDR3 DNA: TGTGCCACCAGAAGCTCCTACGAGCAGTACTTC

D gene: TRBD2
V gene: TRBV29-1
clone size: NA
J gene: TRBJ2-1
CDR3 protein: CSVEGTSGAVAYNEQFF
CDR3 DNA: TGCAGCGTTGAAGGGACTAGCGGGGCAGTGGCCTACAATGAGCAGTTCTTC

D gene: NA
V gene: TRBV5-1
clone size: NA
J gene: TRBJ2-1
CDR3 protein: CASAYSGSYNEQFF
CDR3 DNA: TGCGCCAGCGCCTATAGCGGCTCCTACAATGAGCAGTTCTTC

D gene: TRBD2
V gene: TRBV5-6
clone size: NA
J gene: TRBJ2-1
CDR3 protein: CASSLLVSGRGSSYNEQFF
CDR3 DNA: TGTGCCAGCAGCTTGTTGGTTAGCGGGAGGGGTTCCTCCTACAATGAGCAGTTCTTC

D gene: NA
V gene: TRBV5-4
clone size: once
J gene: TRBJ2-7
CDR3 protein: CASSLWGVAYEQYF
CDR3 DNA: TGTGCCAGCAGCTTGTGGGGTGTAGCCTACGAGCAGTACTTC

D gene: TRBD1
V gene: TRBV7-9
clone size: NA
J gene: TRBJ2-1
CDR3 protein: CASSLPRDRGFPHQFF
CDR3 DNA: TGTGCCAGCAGCTTACCCCGGGACAGGGGGTTCCCACACCAGTTCTTC

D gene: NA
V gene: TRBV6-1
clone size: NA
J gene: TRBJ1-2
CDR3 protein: CASSLRTDNNYGYTF
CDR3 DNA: TGTGCCAGCAGTCTCCGGACGGACAATAACTATGGCTACACCTTC

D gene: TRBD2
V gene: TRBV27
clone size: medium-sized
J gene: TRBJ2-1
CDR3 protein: CASSNPTSGSPYNEQFF
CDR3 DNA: TGTGCCAGCAGTAACCCAACTAGCGGGAGCCCCTACAATGAGCAGTTCTTC